This is a list of T cell receptor beta chains from one sample in a study of T cells in Graves' hyperthyroidism and ophthalmopathy. TCRdb fed the multiplex PCR reads into MiXCR, producing one record per CDR3 protein. Of around 440,000 distinct CDR3 sequences in the sample, about 15% are singletons; the top ten hold around 14%. Source material: blood. All receptors come from a young woman with Graves' hyperthyroidism. Both conserved end residues are part of each CDR3. The order of the fields is V gene, D gene, clone size, J gene, CDR3 protein, CDR3 DNA. The D gene is left open where the match is weak. Rows give clone size only sometimes, using once, few, many, or a class for an expanded clone.

TRBV6-2/TRBV6-3,NA,NA,TRBJ1-1,CASSYGGLGNTEAFF,TGTGCCAGCAGTTACGGGGGGCTTGGGAACACTGAAGCTTTCTTT
TRBV7-3,NA,many,TRBJ2-3,CASSTSGAADTQYF,TGTGCCAGCAGCACGAGCGGAGCCGCAGATACGCAGTATTTT
TRBV7-9,NA,many,TRBJ2-7,CASSSGPGTRTYEQYF,TGTGCCAGCAGCTCCGGTCCAGGGACGAGAACTTACGAGCAGTACTTC
TRBV7-6,NA,NA,TRBJ1-1,CASSRFRLRTMNTEAFF,TGTGCCAGCAGCCGTTTCCGATTAAGAACAATGAACACTGAAGCTTTCTTT
TRBV3-1,NA,many,TRBJ1-1,CASSPTSPGTEAFF,TGTGCCAGCAGCCCCACCAGCCCCGGCACTGAAGCTTTCTTT
TRBV20-1,NA,many,TRBJ2-5,CSARSPAGEETQYF,TGCAGTGCTAGGAGCCCGGCGGGCGAAGAGACCCAGTACTTC
TRBV5-1,NA,many,TRBJ2-2,CASSEEGATGELFF,TGCGCCAGCAGCGAGGAGGGGGCGACGGGGGAGCTGTTTTTT
TRBV6-6,NA,many,TRBJ2-7,CASSYSIELESYEQYF,TGTGCCAGCAGTTACTCGATAGAGCTGGAATCCTACGAGCAGTACTTC
TRBV7-2,NA,NA,TRBJ2-4,CASSLVLGSTGIQYF,TGTGCCAGCAGTTTAGTTTTAGGGAGTACGGGCATTCAGTACTTC
TRBV4-3,NA,few,TRBJ1-1,CASSQDHSPYTEAFF,TGCGCCAGCAGCCAAGATCACAGCCCTTACACTGAAGCTTTCTTT
TRBV27,NA,many,TRBJ2-3,CASSYPSTDTQYF,TGTGCCAGCAGTTACCCCTCGACAGATACGCAGTATTTT
TRBV7-2,TRBD1,many,TRBJ1-3,CASSLQGGDTIYF,TGTGCCAGCAGTCTACAGGGGGGAGACACCATATATTTT
TRBV7-9,NA,NA,TRBJ1-2,CASSPKQDSYGYTF,TGTGCCAGCAGCCCCAAACAGGACTCCTATGGCTACACCTTC
TRBV7-3,TRBD2,few,TRBJ2-1,CASSSIPVAGNEQFF,TGTGCCAGCAGCTCCATTCCTGTAGCGGGCAATGAGCAGTTCTTC
TRBV29-1,NA,NA,TRBJ2-3,CSVEDGTGHGTQYF,TGCAGCGTTGAAGATGGAACAGGGCATGGTACGCAGTATTTT
TRBV2,NA,many,TRBJ2-5,CASRGGQLPKETQYF,TGTGCCAGCAGGGGTGGACAGCTACCTAAAGAGACCCAGTACTTC
TRBV12-3/TRBV12-4,NA,many,TRBJ1-4,CASRNRAGEKLFF,TGTGCCAGCAGGAACAGGGCTGGTGAAAAACTGTTTTTT
TRBV19,NA,NA,TRBJ2-7,CASSIDGAGTYEQYF,TGTGCCAGTAGTATCGATGGGGCAGGTACCTACGAGCAGTACTTC
TRBV5-6,NA,NA,TRBJ1-1,CASSLGVSLNTEALF,TGTGCCAGCAGCTTGGGCGTCAGTTTGAACACTGAAGCTCTCTTT
TRBV20-1,NA,few,TRBJ2-3,CSAPAAGPSTDTQYF,TGCAGTGCCCCTGCGGCTGGGCCCAGCACAGATACGCAGTATTTT
TRBV10-2,TRBD2,few,TRBJ2-7,CASSTTSGSHEQYF,TGCGCCAGCAGCACGACTAGCGGGAGCCACGAGCAGTACTTC
TRBV6-2/TRBV6-3,TRBD1,many,TRBJ2-7,CASSYTDRSDTEQYF,TGTGCCAGCAGTTACACGGACAGGTCTGATACCGAGCAGTACTTC